Below are 23 T cell receptor beta chains sequenced from a single sample in a study of human T cells and chemical hapten exposure. Someone pulled total RNA out of unfractionated whole blood. TCRdb re-called the 5' RACE reads with MiXCR, one entry per CDR3 protein. The sample lists approximately 110,000 distinct CDR3 sequences; around 20% were seen once. All receptors come from a human donor in good health.

This clonotype was observed at least ten times. The chain links TRBV30 to TRBJ2-1; 14 nucleotides match TRBD2. This CDR3 contains 14 residues. In germline, CDR1 is GTSNPN, CDR2 SVGIG (reference sequence). V trimming: 3 bases; J trimming: 9 bases; junction bases outside the gene matches: 4. CDR3 DNA sequence: TGTGCCTGGAGGGGACTAGCGGGAGTGGGTGAGCAGTTCTTC. Protein sequence: CAWRGLAGVGEQFF.

On this clonotype: The junction and the germline gene differ at one end; a read error may be behind it. CDR3 nucleotides: TGTGTCAGCAGCCAAAACTCTGGGGCCAACGTCCTGACTTTC. Amino acid sequence: CVSSQNSGANVLTF. The rearrangement links TRBV7-9 to TRBJ2-6; no clear D gene. Germline CDR1 reads SEHNR; CDR2 reads FQNEAQ (reference sequence). The CDR3 spans 14 residues.

The CDR3 is CASSQDFSPGNTGELFF. The CDR3 nucleotides read TGTGCCAGCAGCCAAGATTTTAGTCCCGGGAACACCGGGGAGCTGTTTTTT. V gene TRBV4-2 combines with J gene TRBJ2-2; D not resolved. Looked up from germline, CDR1 is LGHNA and CDR2 is YNFKEQ. V was trimmed by 0 bases and J by 1 base, leaving 12 bases between them. The CDR3 loop spans 17 amino acids.

This clonotype has more than one count but fewer than ten. The V call is TRBV28, the J call TRBJ1-1; D gene unclear. V shed 2 bases and J shed 10 bases, with 14 bases lying between them. The CDR3 is 13 amino acids. Germline V gene data show CDR1 as MDHEN and CDR2 as SYDVKM. CDR3 in DNA: TGTGCCAGCAGTTTACCGACGGATGAACTAGCTTTCTTT. It yields the protein CASSLPTDELAFF.

This clonotype has just a few counts. The chain links TRBV27 to TRBJ2-7, with a possible D match to TRBD1 (6 bases). The ends were cut back, 5 bases at V and 5 bases at J, with 22 bases in the middle. Germline V CDR1 and CDR2: MNHEY, SMNVEV (reference sequence). CDR3 size: 16 residues. In nucleotides, the CDR3 is TGTGCCAGCAGTCGCAATACAGGGAGAAGGTGGGACGAGCAGTACTTC. Encoded protein: CASSRNTGRRWDEQYF.

This clonotype occurred a few times. The chain employs TRBV13 and TRBJ2-1, with 14 bases that match TRBD2. Germline V CDR1 and CDR2: PRHDT, FYEKMQ (reference sequence). This CDR3 is built from 15 residues. J lost 7 bases, V lost 5 bases, and 4 bases had no gene match. This chain's CDR3 is CASSTRLAGGNEQFF. CDR3 DNA sequence: TGTGCCAGCAGCACCCGACTAGCGGGAGGGAATGAGCAGTTCTTC.

This clonotype was recorded a few times. The chain links TRBV10-1 to TRBJ2-4, with 7 nucleotides matching TRBD1. The germline V gene has CDR1 WNHNN and CDR2 SYGVQD (reference sequence). The V segment lost 6 bases and the J segment 1 base; nucleotides outside the gene matches: 6. This CDR3 region has 15 residues. CDR3 region: CASSPGGTAKNIQYF. Here the CDR3 DNA reads TGCGCCAGCAGCCCAGGGGGTACGGCCAAAAACATTCAGTACTTC.

This clonotype appeared a single time. The V and J genes are TRBV24-1 and TRBJ2-1; no firm D call. This CDR3 has 15 amino acids. The germline V gene has CDR1 KGHDR and CDR2 SFDVKD. V dropped 1 base and J dropped 6 bases, with 12 bases sitting between them. This chain's CDR3 is CATSDFGTDLNEQFF. CDR3 DNA sequence: TGTGCCACCAGTGATTTCGGCACAGACCTCAATGAGCAGTTCTTC.

This chain uses TRBV20-1 with TRBJ2-4, with a possible D match to TRBD2 (6 bases). This CDR3 comprises 15 residues. With 3 bases removed from V and 0 bases from J, the gap between germline ends came to 12 bases. Germline V gene sequence: CDR1 DFQATT, CDR2 SNEGSKA (reference sequence). CDR3 sequence reads: CSASPQGLAKNIQYF. CDR3 coding DNA: TGCAGTGCTAGTCCCCAGGGACTAGCCAAAAACATTCAGTACTTC.

The chain combines TRBV27 with TRBJ2-7, with a weak D call TRBD2 (7 bases). The CDR3 loop spans 15 amino acids. V lost 2 bases and J lost 1, with 12 bases in between. Per germline, CDR1 MNHEY and CDR2 SMNVEV (reference sequence). For the CDR3, the DNA is TGTGCCAGCAGTTTAACACAGGGACTATCCTACGAGCAGTACTTC. Amino acid sequence: CASSLTQGLSYEQYF.

This clonotype showed up just a few times. The rearrangement links TRBV28 to TRBJ2-5, with 9 bases matching TRBD2. V dropped 5 bases and J dropped 3; count of bases not matched to a gene: 7. Germline V gives CDR1 MDHEN, CDR2 SYDVKM. The CDR3 has 15 residues. This CDR3 is CASSHSGRREETQYF. CDR3 DNA sequence: TGTGCCAGCAGTCATAGCGGGAGACGGGAAGAGACCCAGTACTTC.

This clonotype was counted between two and nine times. This rearrangement joins TRBV28 to TRBJ2-6, with TRBD1 matching 9 bases. Germline loops: CDR1 MDHEN, CDR2 SYDVKM. The CDR3 covers 16 residues. After removal of 9 bases from V and 1 base from J, the junction contained 7 bases not matched to a gene. CDR3 sequence: CASYRGPPSGANVLTF. In DNA form, the CDR3 reads TGTGCCAGTTACAGGGGGCCCCCGTCTGGGGCCAACGTCCTGACTTTC.

This clonotype has a count of ten or more. The chain combines TRBV4-1 with TRBJ1-1; 7 bases line up with TRBD1. Germline CDR1 and CDR2: MGHRA and YSYEKL. CDR3 size: 17 residues. The V segment lost 3 bases and the J segment 0 bases; nucleotides outside the gene matches: 10. CDR3 in amino acids: CASSHLRTGALNTEAFF. CDR3 bases: TGCGCCAGCAGCCATCTCCGTACAGGGGCCTTGAACACTGAAGCTTTCTTT.

This clonotype was counted a few times. The rearrangement joins TRBV5-4 to TRBJ2-7; no reliable D call. CDR3 length: 12 amino acids. Trimming removed 4 bases from V and 0 bases from J, with 5 bases in between. CDR1 and CDR2 from the germline V gene are SGHNT and YYREEE (reference sequence). CDR3 in amino acids: CASSAPSYEQYF. CDR3 DNA: TGTGCCAGCAGCGCCCCCTCCTACGAGCAGTACTTC.

This clonotype appeared a few times. The V call is TRBV9, the J call TRBJ1-1; TRBD1 is a possible D gene (5 bases). Deletions cut 0 bases from V and 4 bases from J, with 10 bases between. Germline V CDR1 and CDR2: SGDLS, YYNGEE. This CDR3 has 14 residues. CDR3 amino acids: CASSVGGEATEAFF. The CDR3 region has the DNA TGTGCCAGCAGCGTAGGGGGGGAGGCCACTGAAGCTTTCTTT. The full variable domain, completed using reference TRBV9 and TRBJ1-1, is DSGVTQTPKHLITATGQRVTLRCSPRSGDLSVYWYQQSLDQGLQFLIQYYNGEERAKGNILERFSAQQFPDLHSELNLSSLELGDSALYFCASSVGGEATEAFFGQGTRLTVV.

This clonotype was seen at least ten times. The chain employs TRBV12-3 or TRBV12-4 and TRBJ2-3, with a tentative D call TRBD2 (6 bases). V was shortened by 1 base and J by 0 bases, with 14 bases between the two germline ends. The CDR3 spans 17 residues. The CDR3 bases are TGTGCCAGCAGTTTAGAATTACGGGGGATTAGCACAGATACGCAGTATTTT. Residues: CASSLELRGISTDTQYF.

The sample holds a few counts of this clonotype. The V and J genes are TRBV28 and TRBJ1-1; D possibly corresponds to TRBD1 (5 bases). Trimming removed 1 base from V and 4 bases from J, with 7 bases in between. The CDR3 runs 13 residues. Germline assignment: CDR1 MDHEN and CDR2 SYDVKM. The CDR3 loop is CASSLSGRTEAFF. CDR3 nucleotides: TGTGCCAGCAGTTTATCGGGGCGCACTGAAGCTTTCTTT.

The V gene is TRBV19, the J gene TRBJ2-7, with TRBD1 matching 9 bases. Per germline, CDR1 LNHDA and CDR2 SQIVND (reference sequence). The ends lost 1 base at V and 11 bases at J; junction bases unmatched: 12. The CDR3 spans 15 residues. The CDR3 is CASSIVGQGPGDEYF. Here the CDR3 DNA reads TGTGCCAGTAGTATAGTGGGACAGGGACCTGGCGACGAGTACTTC. Combining the CDR3 with reference TRBV19 and TRBJ2-7 gives the whole variable domain DGGITQSPKYLFRKEGQNVTLSCEQNLNHDAMYWYRQDPGQGLRLIYYSQIVNDFQKGDIAEGYSVSREKKESFPLTVTSAQKNPTAFYLCASSIVGQGPGDEYFGPGTRLTVT.

This clonotype was seen a few times. The V call is TRBV5-6, the J call TRBJ2-2; D gene unclear. Trimming shortened V by 0 bases and J by 5 bases, and 5 bases separated the two germline ends. The V gene's germline CDR1 is SGHDT and CDR2 YYEEEE. The CDR3 is 13 residues long. The CDR3 is CASSLGRTGELFF. DNA for the CDR3: TGTGCCAGCAGCTTGGGACGTACCGGGGAGCTGTTTTTT.

This clonotype is termed medium-sized (0.01 to 0.1%). The V call is TRBV7-8, the J call TRBJ1-3; D is uncertain. V dropped 2 bases and J dropped 8 bases, with 13 bases sitting between them. Germline V lookup: CDR1 SGHVS, CDR2 FQNEAQ. The CDR3 length is 14 residues. CDR3 sequence: CASSLQSGYDTIYF. DNA for the CDR3: TGTGCCAGCAGCTTACAATCAGGCTATGACACCATATATTTT.

This clonotype was recorded many times. The chain employs TRBV7-8 and TRBJ2-3; no definite D call. V was shortened by 5 bases and J by 1 base, with 7 bases between the two germline ends. This CDR3 has 13 amino acids. Germline assignment: CDR1 SGHVS and CDR2 FQNEAQ. This CDR3 reads CASSPRGTDTQYF. Written as DNA, the CDR3 is TGTGCCAGCAGCCCACGGGGCACAGATACGCAGTATTTT. The entire variable domain, with the rest obtained from reference TRBV7-8 and TRBJ2-3, is as follows: GAGVSQSPRYKVAKRGQDVALRCDPISGHVSLFWYQQALGQGPEFLTYFQNEAQLDKSGLPSDRFFAERPEGSVSTLKIQRTQQEDSAVYLCASSPRGTDTQYFGPGTRLTVL.

In this sample, this clonotype turned up a few times. This chain links TRBV10-2 with TRBJ2-7; TRBD1 aligns across 8 bases. CDR3 length: 14 amino acids. Germline trimming cut 5 bases from V and 2 bases from J; bases unmatched to any gene: 5. Germline V CDR1 and CDR2: WSHSY, SAAADI. CDR3: CASSTDRATYEQYF. The CDR3 nucleotides read TGCGCCAGCAGTACGGACAGGGCAACCTACGAGCAGTACTTC.

In this sample, this clonotype turned up many times. The chain is built from TRBV10-3 and TRBJ2-5, with a possible D match to TRBD2 (6 bases). Germline lookup yields CDR1 ENHRY and CDR2 SYGVKD. V was shortened by 5 bases and J by 1 base, with 11 bases between the two germline ends. CDR3 length: 14 residues. The chain's CDR3 is CAISSRLVQETQYF. The CDR3 DNA follows: TGTGCCATCAGTTCACGACTAGTCCAAGAGACCCAGTACTTC.